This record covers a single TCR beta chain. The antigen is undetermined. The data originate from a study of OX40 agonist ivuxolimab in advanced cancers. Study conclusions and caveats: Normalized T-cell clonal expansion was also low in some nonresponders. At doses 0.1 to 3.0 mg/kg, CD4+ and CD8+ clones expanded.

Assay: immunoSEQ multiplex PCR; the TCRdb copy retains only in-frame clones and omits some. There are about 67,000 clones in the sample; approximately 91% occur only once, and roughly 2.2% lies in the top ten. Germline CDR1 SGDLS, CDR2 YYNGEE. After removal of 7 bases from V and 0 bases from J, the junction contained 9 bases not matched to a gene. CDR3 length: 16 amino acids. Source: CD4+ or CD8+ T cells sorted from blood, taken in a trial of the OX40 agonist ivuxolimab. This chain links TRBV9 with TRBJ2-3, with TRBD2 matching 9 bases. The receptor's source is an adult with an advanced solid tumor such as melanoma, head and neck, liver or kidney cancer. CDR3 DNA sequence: TGTGCCAGCCGGTCCAGCGGGGGGTATAGCACAGATACGCAGTATTTT. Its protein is CASRSSGGYSTDTQYF.